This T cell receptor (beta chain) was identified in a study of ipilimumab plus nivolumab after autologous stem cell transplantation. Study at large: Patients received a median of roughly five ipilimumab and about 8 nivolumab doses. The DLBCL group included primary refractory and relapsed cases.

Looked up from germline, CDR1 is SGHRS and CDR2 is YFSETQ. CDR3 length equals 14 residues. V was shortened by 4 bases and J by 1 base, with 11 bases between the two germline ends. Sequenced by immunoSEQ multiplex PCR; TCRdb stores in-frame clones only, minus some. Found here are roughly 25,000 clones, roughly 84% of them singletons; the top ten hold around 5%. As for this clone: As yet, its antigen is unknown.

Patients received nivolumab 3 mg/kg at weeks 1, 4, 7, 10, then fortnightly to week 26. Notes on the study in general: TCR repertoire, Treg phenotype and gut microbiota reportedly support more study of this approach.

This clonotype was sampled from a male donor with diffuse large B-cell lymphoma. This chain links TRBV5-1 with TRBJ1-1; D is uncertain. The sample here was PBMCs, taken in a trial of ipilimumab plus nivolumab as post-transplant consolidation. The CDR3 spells CASSPASANTEAFF. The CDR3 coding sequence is TGCGCCAGCAGCCCCGCGAGCGCGAACACTGAAGCTTTCTTT.